This TCR beta chain was profiled in a study of cytomegalovirus exposure and HLA in healthy donors. Study details: As an earlier analysis found, around 200 million T cells yielded about 120 million unique TCR beta sequences.

In the PCR, 60 Vbeta and 13 Jbeta primers were used. Assay: immunoSEQ multiplex PCR; the TCRdb copy retains only in-frame clones and omits some. The sample lists approximately 89,000 clones; approximately 80% were seen once. On this clone itself: The target antigen is unknown.

Overall study findings and caveats: Sequencing artifact likely explains a cluster of highly shared sequence variants. Within a later analysis, the majority of CMV-associated TCR beta chains appeared HLA-restricted.

In germline, CDR1 is SQVTM, CDR2 ANQGSEA. V was clipped by 7 bases and J by 6 bases, with 27 bases between them. The CDR3 consists of 16 residues. Sequencing was performed on PBMCs. The V and J genes are TRBV29-1 and TRBJ1-1; possibly TRBD1 for D (5 bases). This receptor was identified in a human donor in good health. The CDR3 region is CSAPRLGQGGRAEAFF. CDR3 coding DNA: TGCAGCGCCCCCAGGTTGGGCCAGGGCGGTAGGGCTGAAGCTTTCTTT.